In its sample, the clone carrying this TCR beta chain was seen once. The data are from a study of CD8+ T cells in alopecia areata. V was pared by 4 bases and J by 2 bases, with 12 bases between. CDR1 is LNHDA and CDR2 is SQIVND in the germline V gene (reference sequence). The CDR3 loop spans 14 amino acids. Punch biopsies of lesional scalp, plus peripheral blood, were taken from alopecia areata patients. Reverse transcribed after extraction, RNA yielded cDNA as the sequencing template. Profiled with immunoSEQ multiplex PCR; TCRdb holds only in-frame clones, not every one. Of about 130,000 clones detected, roughly three fifths appear once; the ten largest clones hold less than 5.5%.

The TCR originated in a human donor with alopecia areata. The sample consisted of CD4+ T cells sorted from blood, taken at week 0. The chain links TRBV19 to TRBJ2-7; unclear D gene. CDR3 residues: CASSKGTTPYEQYF. The CDR3 nucleotides are TGTGCCAGTAGTAAGGGTACTACCCCCTACGAGCAGTACTTC.